This T cell receptor beta chain was observed in a study of spatial heterogeneity in lung cancer. Across the study: About 26 months after resection was the median timing of the follow-up PBMC samples, which were sequenced when available.

This sample's time point: blood at routine non-recurrence follow-up after resection. TCRs were sequenced from unsorted whole RNA of tumor, nontumor lung or PBMC. Concerning this clonotype itself: No antigen is known for it.

General observations from the study: Ubiquitous expanded tumor TCRs surfaced in blood more at resection than they did at follow-up.

TCRdb called the 5' RACE reads again in MiXCR, with one record for every CDR3 protein. In the table there are about 52,000 distinct CDR3 sequences, under 8% of which are singletons. Material: PBMCs, obtained at follow-up. This sequence was found in a female donor with early-stage non-small cell lung cancer.

DNA for the CDR3: TGCAGCGTCTACCTTGGAAACACCATATATTTT. Protein sequence: CSVYLGNTIYF. The chain couples TRBV29-1 to TRBJ1-3; D remains ambiguous. V was trimmed by 6 bases and J by 3 bases, leaving 6 bases between them. This CDR3 spans 11 amino acids. Germline CDR1 reads SQVTM; CDR2 reads ANQGSEA.